Below are 7 T cell receptor beta chains sequenced from a single sample in a study of T cell responses to AZD1222 COVID-19 vaccine. Measured with immunoSEQ multiplex PCR; TCRdb has only the in-frame clones, and not every one. The data contain around 88,000 clones, around 90% of them singletons. The sequencing used peripheral blood, collected on day 0 of MenACWY control vaccination. These receptors were collected from an adult in good health.

This rearrangement joins TRBV23-1 to TRBJ1-4; D might be TRBD1 (6 bases). TRBV23-1 is reported as an ORF; its role is uncertain. The CDR3 spans 16 residues. Trimming took off 3 bases at V and 0 bases at J, with 11 bases between the two ends. Here the CDR3 reads CASSQLQGSTNEKLFF. In DNA, the CDR3 is TGCGCCAGCAGTCAGTTACAGGGTTCAACTAATGAAAAACTGTTTTTT.

This clone has a handful of counts. The chain joins TRBV7-9 to TRBJ1-1; tentative D call: TRBD1 (6 bases). From germline, CDR1 is SEHNR and CDR2 FQNEAQ (reference sequence). Trimming left V 1 base short and J 10 bases short, with 13 bases between. This CDR3 has 13 residues. Here the CDR3 reads CASSLVEDRGAFF. In nucleotides, the CDR3 is TGTGCCAGCAGCTTAGTGGAGGACAGAGGAGCTTTCTTT.

A note on this clone: Distinct nucleotide sequences in the sample also encode this CDR3. This chain uses TRBV18 with TRBJ2-3, with 8 bases identical to TRBD1. The CDR3 sequence is 15 residues long. Trimming took 2 bases from V and 0 from J; bases not matched to a gene: 1. Looked up from germline, CDR1 is KGHSH and CDR2 is LQKENI. This CDR3 is CASSPGQGSTDTQYF. The DNA for the CDR3 is TGTGCCAGCTCACCAGGACAGGGAAGCACAGATACGCAGTATTTT.

The rearrangement joins TRBV6-6 to TRBJ2-2, with 11 bases matching TRBD1. V shed 2 bases and J 6 bases; nucleotides not matched to a gene: 5. The CDR3 consists of 16 residues. Germline V CDR1 and CDR2: MNHNY, SVGAGI (reference sequence). Here the CDR3 DNA reads TGTGCCAGCAGTTACCCGGACAGGGGGCGTTCCGGGGAGCTGTTTTTT. It translates to CASSYPDRGRSGELFF.

This clone appeared once. The rearrangement joins TRBV30 to TRBJ1-2; weak D call: TRBD1 (5 bases). V lost 4 bases, J lost 4 bases, and 19 bases lay in between. The germline V gene has CDR1 GTSNPN and CDR2 SVGIG (reference sequence). The CDR3 has 15 amino acids. The CDR3 is CAWTVGGPLVYGYTF. CDR3 nucleotide sequence: TGTGCCTGGACGGTGGGGGGACCGCTCGTCTATGGCTACACCTTC.

The count of this clone is one. J is TRBJ1-5 and V is TRBV6-5; 10 nucleotides line up with TRBD1. J lost 5 bases, V lost 5 bases, and 3 bases had no gene match. Germline CDR1 and CDR2: MNHEY and SVGAGI. The CDR3 covers 14 residues. CDR3 DNA sequence: TGTGCCAGCAGTACAGGGACAGGGGATCAGCCCCAGCATTTT. Its protein product is CASSTGTGDQPQHF.

This rearrangement joins TRBV5-1 to TRBJ2-5, with 12 positions matching TRBD1. Looked up from germline, CDR1 is SGHRS and CDR2 is YFSETQ. Trimming removed 1 base from V and 5 bases from J; junction bases left unmatched: 12. The CDR3 runs to 18 residues. The CDR3, as DNA: TGCGCCAGCAGCTTGACCCCCGGGACAGGGGGCGCGGGGGAGACCCAGTACTTC. This sequence encodes CASSLTPGTGGAGETQYF.